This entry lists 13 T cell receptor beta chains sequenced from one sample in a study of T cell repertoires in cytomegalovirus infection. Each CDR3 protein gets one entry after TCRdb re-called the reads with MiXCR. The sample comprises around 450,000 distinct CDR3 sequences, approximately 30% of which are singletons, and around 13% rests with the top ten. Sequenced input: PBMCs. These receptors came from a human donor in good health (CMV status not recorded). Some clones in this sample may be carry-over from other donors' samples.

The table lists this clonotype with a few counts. The CDR3 DNA reads TGCGCCAGCAGCCAAGGTCAGGGGCCCAGGGGATATGGCTACACCTTC. Its protein is CASSQGQGPRGYGYTF. The rearrangement uses TRBV4-1 and TRBJ1-2; D perhaps matches TRBD1 (6 bases). The CDR3 is 16 residues long. Looked up from germline, CDR1 is MGHRA and CDR2 is YSYEKL. V lost 1 base to trimming and J lost 5 bases, with 17 bases between them.

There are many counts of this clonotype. For the CDR3, the DNA is TGTGCTAGTGGTCCTCGGACGGTATACACCGGGGAGCTGTTTTTT. Translated, it gives CASGPRTVYTGELFF. The gene calls are TRBV12-5 and TRBJ2-2; no clear D. The CDR3 extends over 15 amino acids. The ends were cut back, 5 bases at V and 3 bases at J, with 13 bases in the middle. Germline CDR1 LGHNT, CDR2 FRNRAP.

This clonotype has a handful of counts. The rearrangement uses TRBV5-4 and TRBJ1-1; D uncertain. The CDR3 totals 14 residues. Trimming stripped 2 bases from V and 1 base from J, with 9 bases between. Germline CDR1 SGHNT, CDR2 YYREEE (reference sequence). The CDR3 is CASSFSVRNTEAFF. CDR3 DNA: TGTGCCAGCAGCTTCTCGGTTAGGAACACTGAAGCTTTCTTT.

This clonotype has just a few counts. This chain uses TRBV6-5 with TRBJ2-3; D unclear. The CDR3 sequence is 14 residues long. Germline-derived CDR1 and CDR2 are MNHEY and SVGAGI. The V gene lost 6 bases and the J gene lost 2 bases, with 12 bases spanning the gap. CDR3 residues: CASRQGSLTDTQYF. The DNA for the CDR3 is TGTGCCAGCAGGCAAGGCAGTCTCACAGATACGCAGTATTTT.

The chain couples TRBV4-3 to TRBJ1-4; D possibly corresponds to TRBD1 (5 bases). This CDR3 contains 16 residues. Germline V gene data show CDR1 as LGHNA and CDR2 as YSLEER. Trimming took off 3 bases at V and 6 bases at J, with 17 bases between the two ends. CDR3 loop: CASSQWVGAGHEKLFF. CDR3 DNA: TGCGCCAGCAGCCAGTGGGTTGGGGCAGGGCATGAAAAACTGTTTTTT.

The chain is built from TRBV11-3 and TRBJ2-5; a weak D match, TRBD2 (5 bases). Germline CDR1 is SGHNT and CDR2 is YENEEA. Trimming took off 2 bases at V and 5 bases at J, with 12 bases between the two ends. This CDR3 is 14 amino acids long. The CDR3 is CASSLSRAVETQYF. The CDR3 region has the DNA TGTGCCAGCAGCTTATCGAGGGCGGTGGAGACCCAGTACTTC. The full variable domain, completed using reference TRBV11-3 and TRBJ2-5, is EAGVVQSPRYKIIEKKQPVAFWCNPISGHNTLYWYLQNLGQGPELLIRYENEEAVDDSQLPKDRFSAERLKGVDSTLKIQPAELGDSAVYLCASSLSRAVETQYFGPGTRLLVL.

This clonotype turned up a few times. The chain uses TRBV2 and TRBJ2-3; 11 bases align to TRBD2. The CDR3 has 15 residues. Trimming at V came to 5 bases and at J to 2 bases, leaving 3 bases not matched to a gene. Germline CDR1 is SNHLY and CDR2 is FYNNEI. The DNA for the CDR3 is TGTGCCAGCAGTAAGGGACTAGCGGACACAGATACGCAGTATTTT. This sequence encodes CASSKGLADTDTQYF.

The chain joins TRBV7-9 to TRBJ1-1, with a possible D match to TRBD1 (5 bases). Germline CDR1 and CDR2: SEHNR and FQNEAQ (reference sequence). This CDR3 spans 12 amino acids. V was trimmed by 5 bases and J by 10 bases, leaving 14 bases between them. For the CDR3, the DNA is TGTGCCAGCAGCGCCGTGGGGGACGGAGCTTTCTTT. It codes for CASSAVGDGAFF. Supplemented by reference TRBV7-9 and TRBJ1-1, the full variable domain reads DTGVSQNPRHKITKRGQNVTFRCDPISEHNRLYWYRQTLGQGPEFLTYFQNEAQLEKSRLLSDRFSAERPKGSFSTLEIQRTEQGDSAMYLCASSAVGDGAFFGQGTRLTVV.

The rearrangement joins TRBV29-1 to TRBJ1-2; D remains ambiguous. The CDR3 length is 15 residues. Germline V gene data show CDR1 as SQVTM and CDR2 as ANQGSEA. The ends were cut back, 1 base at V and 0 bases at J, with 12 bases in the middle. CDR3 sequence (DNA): TGCAGCGTTGAAGGTGGGCTATTTTCTAACTATGGCTACACCTTC. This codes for CSVEGGLFSNYGYTF.

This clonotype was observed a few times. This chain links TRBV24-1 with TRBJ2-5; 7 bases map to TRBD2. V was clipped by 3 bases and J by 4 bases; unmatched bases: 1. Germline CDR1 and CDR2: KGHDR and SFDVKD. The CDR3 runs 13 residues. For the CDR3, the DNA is TGTGCCACCAGTGATCGGGGGGTAGAGACCCAGTACTTC. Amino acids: CATSDRGVETQYF.

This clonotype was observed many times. Here the CDR3 DNA reads TGTGCCAGCAGTCACCGGGACAGCTCTTACAATGAGCAGTTCTTC. Amino acid sequence: CASSHRDSSYNEQFF. This chain connects TRBV6-2 or TRBV6-3 to TRBJ2-1; 7 bases agree with TRBD1. CDR1 and CDR2 (germline): MNHEY, SVGEGT. J lost 4 bases, V lost 5 bases, and 8 bases had no gene match. CDR3 length equals 15 residues.

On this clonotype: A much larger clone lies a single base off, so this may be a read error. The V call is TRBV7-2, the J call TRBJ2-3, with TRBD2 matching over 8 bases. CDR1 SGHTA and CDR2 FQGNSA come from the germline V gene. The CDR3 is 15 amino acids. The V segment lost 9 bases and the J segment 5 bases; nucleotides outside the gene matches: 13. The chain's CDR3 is CARSPRTSLVDTQYF. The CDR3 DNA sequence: TGTGCCAGAAGCCCCCGGACTAGCTTGGTAGATACGCAGTATTTT.

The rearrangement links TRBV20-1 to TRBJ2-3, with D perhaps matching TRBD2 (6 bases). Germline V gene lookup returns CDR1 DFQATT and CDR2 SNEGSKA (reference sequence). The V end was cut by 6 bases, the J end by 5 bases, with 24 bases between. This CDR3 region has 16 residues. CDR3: CSARIFLRGRRDTQYF. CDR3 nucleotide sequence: TGCAGTGCCAGAATCTTCCTCCGGGGGAGGAGAGATACGCAGTATTTT.